This T cell receptor beta chain was captured by sequencing in a study of blood T cell repertoires in COVID-19. At the level of the study: COVID-19 samples from acute and convalescent phases originated in the United States, Italy and Spain.

In the source study's methods: By means of reference gene primer amplification, nucleated cell counts were estimated. Libraries were prepared by immunoSEQ multiplex PCR; TCRdb keeps only in-frame clonotypes and omits some of them. V, J and clone size reflect that table, while D and trimming were determined from the DNA. Counted here are some 300,000 clones, around four fifths occurring once; the ten biggest clones make up 4% to 5%. The CDR3 has 15 residues. CDR1 and CDR2 (germline): LNHDA, SQIVND (reference sequence). V was pared by 3 bases and J by 6 bases, with 8 bases of the junction left unmatched.

What was sequenced was peripheral blood. This clonotype was obtained from a woman between 50 and 59 years old with active or convalescent COVID-19. The chain is built from TRBV19 and TRBJ2-7, with 10 bases matching TRBD2. The CDR3: CASSILAGAKGEQYF. DNA for the CDR3: TGTGCCAGTAGTATCCTAGCGGGAGCAAAAGGCGAGCAGTACTTC.